These 13 T cell receptor beta chains came from one sample sequenced in a study of blood T cells in healthy people across ages. It was with a sample-barcoded 5' primer and a J-beta primer mix that a second PCR of roughly 6 to 11 cycles was run. Via MiXCR, TCRdb re-called the 5' RACE reads, giving one row per CDR3 protein. The table has 550,000 to 600,000 distinct CDR3 sequences, approximately 30% seen once; the top ten hold roughly 20%. Sample: blood. These receptors all come from a woman aged 70-85 years in good health.

The chain joins TRBV6-1 to TRBJ2-5; TRBD2 aligns across 13 bases. This CDR3 is built from 16 residues. J gave up 1 base and V 2 bases, and 1 base lay outside the gene matches. Germline V CDR1 and CDR2: MNHNS, SASEGT. The CDR3 is CASSERTSGSQETQYF. The CDR3 nucleotides read TGTGCCAGCAGTGAAAGGACTAGCGGGAGCCAAGAGACCCAGTACTTC.

This clonotype was seen many times. J is TRBJ1-1 and V is TRBV5-1; 8 nucleotides agree with TRBD1. The J segment lost 5 bases and the V segment lost 1 base, leaving 1 base of the junction unmatched. Germline V CDR1 and CDR2: SGHRS, YFSETQ. The CDR3 contains 13 residues. The DNA for the CDR3 is TGCGCCAGCAGCTTGACAGGGGGAACTGAAGCTTTCTTT. Translating gives CASSLTGGTEAFF.

This clonotype was counted only a few times. J is TRBJ2-3 and V is TRBV24-1; TRBD1 agrees at 9 bases. The CDR3 is 16 amino acids. The V and J ends lost 4 bases and 4 bases, in that order; junction bases with no gene match: 8. Germline CDR1 is KGHDR and CDR2 is SFDVKD. CDR3: CATSDIDRGKADTQYF. The DNA of the CDR3 is TGTGCCACCAGTGACATAGACAGGGGGAAAGCAGATACGCAGTATTTT.

The chain employs TRBV20-1 and TRBJ2-4, with a possible D match to TRBD2 (5 bases). The V end was cut by 5 bases, the J end by 7 bases, with 15 bases between. The CDR3 length is 13 residues. CDR1 and CDR2 from the germline V gene are DFQATT and SNEGSKA (reference sequence). CDR3 residues: CSAPRGSKNIQYF. CDR3 coding DNA: TGCAGTGCTCCCCGGGGAAGTAAGAACATTCAGTACTTC.

The gene calls are TRBV5-5 and TRBJ1-5, with a weak D call TRBD1 (5 bases). This CDR3 contains 14 residues. The V gene's germline CDR1 is SGHKS and CDR2 YYEKEE (reference sequence). V lost 4 bases, J lost 5 bases, and 13 bases lay in between. CDR3: CASSPGLLYQPQHF. CDR3 coding DNA: TGTGCCAGCAGCCCGGGACTTCTTTATCAGCCCCAGCATTTT.

In its sample, this clonotype was seen a few times. The chain combines TRBV3-1 with TRBJ1-4; D is ambiguous. Trimming cost V 1 base and J 11 bases, with 8 bases left between them. The germline CDR1 and CDR2 sequences are LGHDT and YNNKEL (reference sequence). The CDR3 is 12 amino acids. CDR3 amino acids: CASSQVGQKLFF. The CDR3 DNA reads TGTGCCAGCAGCCAAGTTGGGCAGAAACTGTTTTTT.

In its sample, this clonotype was seen a few times. The genes are TRBV20-1 and TRBJ2-5; 14 bases fit TRBD2. Germline trimming cut 4 bases from V and 1 base from J; bases unmatched to any gene: 2. Germline-derived CDR1 and CDR2 are DFQATT and SNEGSKA (reference sequence). The CDR3 runs 15 residues. The CDR3 DNA reads TGCAGTGCTACTGGACTAGCGGGGGGCCAAGAGACCCAGTACTTC. Its translation is CSATGLAGGQETQYF.

This clonotype has more than one count but fewer than ten. V and J are TRBV12-3 or TRBV12-4 and TRBJ1-3; TRBD1 is a possible D gene (6 bases). The CDR3 spans 16 residues. Trimming cost V 5 bases and J 0 bases, with 14 bases left between them. The CDR3 region is CASSLQGTGSGNTIYF. The CDR3 DNA follows: TGTGCCAGCAGTCTACAGGGTACGGGCTCTGGAAACACCATATATTTT.

The chain combines TRBV4-2 with TRBJ2-2; D is unclear. Trimming cost V 4 bases and J 3 bases, with 18 bases left between them. The CDR3 has 17 amino acids. In germline, CDR1 is LGHNA, CDR2 YNFKEQ. This CDR3 reads CASSPPMGRTHTGELFF. The CDR3 nucleotides read TGTGCCAGCAGCCCTCCGATGGGCCGGACCCACACCGGGGAGCTGTTTTTT.

The chain combines TRBV7-2 with TRBJ2-1; 9 nucleotides align to TRBD2. Per the germline V gene, CDR1 is SGHTA and CDR2 is FQGNSA. With V trimmed by 6 bases and J by 5 bases, 8 bases remained unmatched. CDR3 length: 15 residues. CDR3: CASRVVAGEHNEQFF. The CDR3 nucleotides read TGTGCCAGCAGGGTCGTAGCGGGGGAGCACAATGAGCAGTTCTTC. Full variable domain (remainder filled in from reference TRBV7-2 and TRBJ2-1): GAGVSQSPSNKVTEKGKDVELRCDPISGHTALYWYRQSLGQGLEFLIYFQGNSAPDKSGLPSDRFSAERTGGSVSTLTIQRTQQEDSAVYLCASRVVAGEHNEQFFGPGTRLTVL.

V is TRBV7-2 and J is TRBJ1-2, with TRBD1 identical over 7 bases. The germline V gene has CDR1 SGHTA and CDR2 FQGNSA. This CDR3 has 13 amino acids. The J segment lost 5 bases and the V segment lost 8 bases, leaving 8 bases of the junction unmatched. The CDR3 protein is CASSTGSLYGYTF. The DNA of the CDR3 is TGTGCCAGCTCGACAGGGTCTCTATATGGCTACACCTTC.

This chain connects TRBV7-2 to TRBJ2-4; TRBD2 is a possible D gene (6 bases). Germline CDR1 SGHTA, CDR2 FQGNSA. The CDR3 is 16 residues long. The ends were cut back, 2 bases at V and 6 bases at J, with 17 bases in the middle. CDR3 coding DNA: TGTGCCAGCAGCTTAAGGTTGAGCACGGGGGTAAACATTCAGTACTTC. It yields the protein CASSLRLSTGVNIQYF.

This chain links TRBV6-2 or TRBV6-3 with TRBJ2-3; D not certain. Trimming cost V 5 bases and J 8 bases, with 11 bases left between them. Germline CDR1 is MNHEY and CDR2 is SVGEGT. The CDR3 is 12 amino acids. The CDR3 is CASSPSSVTQYF. For the CDR3, the DNA is TGTGCCAGCAGTCCCTCGTCGGTTACGCAGTATTTT.